Presented here are 23 T cell receptor beta chains from one specimen sequenced in a study of blood T cell repertoires in COVID-19. This table comes from immunoSEQ multiplex PCR, and its TCRdb copy is limited to in-frame clones, with some not included. The data contain roughly 250,000 clones, around nine tenths of them singletons. The sample taken for sequencing was peripheral blood. These receptors all stem from a man aged 40-49 years who had recovered from COVID-19.

The V gene is TRBV7-2, the J gene TRBJ1-3; TRBD1 matches at 8 bases. There are 17 residues in the CDR3. CDR1 SGHTA and CDR2 FQGNSA come from the germline V gene. J was trimmed by 1 base and V by 2 bases; bases with no gene match: 7. In DNA form, the CDR3 reads TGTGCCAGCAGCTTAAGCCCGACAGGGGAATCTGGAAACACCATATATTTT. It yields the protein CASSLSPTGESGNTIYF.

The chain joins TRBV18 to TRBJ2-4, with TRBD1 matching 10 bases. The CDR3 consists of 14 residues. CDR1 is KGHSH and CDR2 is LQKENI in the germline V gene. J lost 8 bases, V lost 6 bases, and 7 bases had no gene match. Here the CDR3 reads CASSTTGGSDIQYF. CDR3 nucleotide sequence: TGTGCCAGCTCTACGACAGGGGGCTCGGACATTCAGTACTTC.

This clone was seen just once. The V call is TRBV5-1, the J call TRBJ1-3; D is uncertain. Germline lookup yields CDR1 SGHRS and CDR2 YFSETQ. The germline V and J ends were trimmed by 4 bases and 0 bases, with 8 bases remaining between them. The CDR3 is 14 residues long. In nucleotides, the CDR3 is TGCGCCAGCAGCGTCGGTTACTCTGGAAACACCATATATTTT. Its translation: CASSVGYSGNTIYF. Variable domain in full (rest from reference TRBV5-1 and TRBJ1-3): KAGVTQTPRYLIKTRGQQVTLSCSPISGHRSVSWYQQTPGQGLQFLFEYFSETQRNKGNFPGRFSGRQFSNSRSEMNVSTLELGDSALYLCASSVGYSGNTIYFGEGSWLTVV.

This clone was observed a handful of times. This chain uses TRBV5-1 with TRBJ2-7; TRBD1 might be the D (5 bases). CDR3 length: 14 amino acids. Trimming took off 0 bases at V and 2 bases at J, with 9 bases between the two ends. In germline, CDR1 is SGHRS, CDR2 YFSETQ. The CDR3 protein is CASSLGAGTYEQYF. The CDR3 region has the DNA TGCGCCAGCAGCTTGGGGGCAGGGACCTACGAGCAGTACTTC.

This clone was observed a handful of times. The chain employs TRBV7-9 and TRBJ1-1; D is uncertain. The germline gives CDR1 SEHNR, CDR2 FQNEAQ (reference sequence). The CDR3 runs 16 residues. Trimming removed 4 bases from V and 1 base from J, with 16 bases in between. The CDR3 loop reads CASSSQNPPSNTEAFF. The DNA for the CDR3 is TGTGCCAGCAGCTCCCAGAACCCTCCTTCGAACACTGAAGCTTTCTTT.

V gene TRBV9 combines with J gene TRBJ2-5; 8 bases align to TRBD1. The germline gives CDR1 SGDLS, CDR2 YYNGEE. J was trimmed by 3 bases and V by 3 bases; bases with no gene match: 7. CDR3 length: 15 amino acids. CDR3 in amino acids: CASSEGTGRKETQYF. In nucleotides, the CDR3 is TGTGCCAGCAGCGAGGGGACAGGTCGGAAAGAGACCCAGTACTTC.

This chain connects TRBV5-6 to TRBJ2-7; D ambiguous. V shed 0 bases and J shed 4 bases, with 2 bases lying between them. The CDR3 runs to 11 residues. Germline loops: CDR1 SGHDT, CDR2 YYEEEE. The CDR3 reads CASSLAYEQYF. The CDR3 coding sequence is TGTGCCAGCAGCTTGGCGTACGAGCAGTACTTC.

The chain employs TRBV2 and TRBJ2-1; the match to TRBD2 covers 10 bases. Germline-derived CDR1 and CDR2 are SNHLY and FYNNEI. V lost 6 bases to trimming and J lost 7 bases; unmatched junction nucleotides: 9. The length of the CDR3 is 15 residues. CDR3 residues: CASSLLAGVGNEQFF. CDR3 nucleotide sequence: TGTGCCAGCAGCCTGCTAGCGGGAGTGGGGAATGAGCAGTTCTTC.

The chain recombines TRBV19 with TRBJ1-5, with D unclear. The CDR3 totals 12 residues. Germline V CDR1 and CDR2: LNHDA, SQIVND (reference sequence). Trimming took 8 bases from V and 5 from J, leaving 10 bases between them. CDR3 in amino acids: CASGSSHQPQHF. Here the CDR3 DNA reads TGTGCCAGTGGCAGTTCTCATCAGCCCCAGCATTTT.

This clone occurred once. This chain links TRBV6-2 or TRBV6-3 with TRBJ2-1; D perhaps matches TRBD2 (6 bases). The CDR3 is made up of 17 amino acids. CDR1 and CDR2 (germline): MNHEY, SVGEGT. V was cut by 0 bases and J by 3 bases, with 15 bases left in between. CDR3 DNA sequence: TGTGCCAGCAGTTACTCGGGACTTTCCCGGGTCTACAATGAGCAGTTCTTC. It specifies CASSYSGLSRVYNEQFF.

The chain couples TRBV5-4 to TRBJ1-6; D is ambiguous. V lost 2 bases and J 6 bases, leaving 9 bases between the germline ends. This CDR3 contains 14 residues. Germline values: CDR1 SGHNT, CDR2 YYREEE (reference sequence). The CDR3 is CASSFRTPNSPLHF. The CDR3 coding sequence is TGTGCCAGCAGCTTTAGGACTCCTAATTCACCCCTCCACTTT.

The chain employs TRBV7-9 and TRBJ1-2; D ambiguous. The CDR3 totals 13 residues. Trimming cost V 7 bases and J 2 bases, with 11 bases left between them. CDR1 and CDR2 from the germline V gene are SEHNR and FQNEAQ (reference sequence). The CDR3 DNA is TGTGCCAGCAATACCGGGTCGAACTATGGCTACACCTTC. It specifies CASNTGSNYGYTF.

V and J are TRBV7-3 and TRBJ2-1; the D gene is possibly TRBD2 (6 bases). CDR1 is SGHTA and CDR2 is FQGTGA in the germline V gene. V was clipped by 4 bases and J by 6 bases, with 25 bases between them. The CDR3 totals 18 residues. The DNA for the CDR3 is TGTGCCAGCAGCTCGGAACCGATGACTAGTAGTCTGCCCAATGAGCAGTTCTTC. Translation: CASSSEPMTSSLPNEQFF.

This chain joins TRBV6-1 and TRBJ2-1, with 10 bases matching TRBD1. The CDR3 covers 15 residues. Trimming at V came to 5 bases and at J to 7 bases, leaving 8 bases not matched to a gene. CDR1 MNHNS and CDR2 SASEGT come from the germline V gene. Here the CDR3 DNA reads TGTGCCAGCAGTTTTCCGGGGACAGGGGTGAATGAGCAGTTCTTC. It specifies CASSFPGTGVNEQFF.

The DNA of the CDR3 is TGTGCCAGCAGGCTCAACGGGGGGGCCAACGAGCAGTACTTC. The encoded protein is CASRLNGGANEQYF. The chain combines TRBV3-1 (or the pseudogene TRBV3-2) with TRBJ2-7; 8 nucleotides agree with TRBD2. Germline CDR1 LGHDT, CDR2 YNNKEL (reference sequence). J lost 5 bases, V lost 6 bases, and 9 bases had no gene match. This CDR3 contains 14 residues.

The rearrangement joins TRBV11-3 to TRBJ2-1; D is possibly TRBD2 (6 bases). Deletions cut 5 bases from V and 9 bases from J, with 8 bases between. Germline V gene data show CDR1 as SGHNT and CDR2 as YENEEA. There are 11 residues in the CDR3. CDR3 loop: CASSTGGEQFF. The DNA for the CDR3 is TGTGCCAGCAGCACCGGGGGTGAGCAGTTCTTC. Full variable domain (missing parts from reference TRBV11-3 and TRBJ2-1): EAGVVQSPRYKIIEKKQPVAFWCNPISGHNTLYWYLQNLGQGPELLIRYENEEAVDDSQLPKDRFSAERLKGVDSTLKIQPAELGDSAVYLCASSTGGEQFFGPGTRLTVL.

Only a few counts were recorded for this clone. The V call is TRBV2, the J call TRBJ2-3, with 10 bases identical to TRBD2. Germline V CDR1 and CDR2: SNHLY, FYNNEI. The CDR3 totals 19 residues. J was trimmed by 4 bases and V by 5 bases; bases with no gene match: 18. CDR3 nucleotide sequence: TGTGCCAGCAGTACAGGGGCTAGCGGGAGTATAGGGGGAGCAGATACGCAGTATTTT. It specifies CASSTGASGSIGGADTQYF.

The CDR3 DNA follows: TGTGCCAGCAGCCCAGGGTTAGGAACTGAAGCTTTCTTT. Translated: CASSPGLGTEAFF. The chain carries TRBV11-3 and TRBJ1-1; D perhaps matches TRBD1 (5 bases). The CDR3 has 13 residues. Germline lookup yields CDR1 SGHNT and CDR2 YENEEA. V was pared by 5 bases and J by 5 bases, with 12 bases between.

The CDR3 here is CASSLGGGEQFF. DNA for the CDR3: TGTGCCAGCAGCTTAGGCGGGGGTGAGCAGTTCTTC. V is TRBV7-6 and J is TRBJ2-1, with 7 bases identical to TRBD2. This CDR3 has 12 residues. The ends lost 1 base at V and 9 bases at J; junction bases unmatched: 0. Germline V gene lookup returns CDR1 SGHVS and CDR2 FNYEAQ. Based on the CDR3 plus reference TRBV7-6 and TRBJ2-1, the full variable domain is GAGVSQSPRYKVTKRGQDVALRCDPISGHVSLYWYRQALGQGPEFLTYFNYEAQQDKSGLPNDRFSAERPEGSISTLTIQRTEQRDSAMYRCASSLGGGEQFFGPGTRLTVL.

This clone appeared once. This chain links TRBV23-1 with TRBJ1-3; a possible D gene is TRBD1 (6 bases). TRBV23-1 is filed as an ORF, its function uncertain. V was shortened by 3 bases and J by 0 bases, with 15 bases between the two germline ends. This CDR3 contains 17 residues. CDR3 in amino acids: CASSHPTKGGSGNTIYF. The CDR3 DNA reads TGCGCCAGCAGTCACCCGACGAAAGGGGGCTCTGGAAACACCATATATTTT.

J is TRBJ1-5 and V is TRBV20-1; 9 positions agree with TRBD1. Germline CDR1 and CDR2: DFQATT and SNEGSKA (reference sequence). The CDR3 covers 15 residues. The V segment lost 3 bases and the J segment 3 bases; nucleotides outside the gene matches: 6. This chain's CDR3 is CSASSGTGNNQPQHF. CDR3 nucleotides: TGCAGTGCTAGTTCTGGGACAGGGAACAATCAGCCCCAGCATTTT.

The chain employs TRBV5-5 and TRBJ1-2; 8 bases line up with TRBD1. This CDR3 has 14 amino acids. Germline V lookup: CDR1 SGHKS, CDR2 YYEKEE (reference sequence). V trimming: 4 bases; J trimming: 4 bases; junction bases outside the gene matches: 6. CDR3 residues: CASSPQTGVYGYTF. CDR3 coding DNA: TGTGCCAGCAGCCCCCAGACAGGGGTCTATGGCTACACCTTC.

The chain couples TRBV19 to TRBJ1-5; D is possibly TRBD1 (6 bases). The CDR3 has 16 amino acids. Per the germline V gene, CDR1 is LNHDA and CDR2 is SQIVND (reference sequence). V was clipped by 6 bases and J by 3 bases, with 18 bases between them. The CDR3 nucleotides read TGTGCCAGTAGAGGGTTGGGGCAGGGGATCAATCAGCCCCAGCATTTT. Amino acid sequence: CASRGLGQGINQPQHF.